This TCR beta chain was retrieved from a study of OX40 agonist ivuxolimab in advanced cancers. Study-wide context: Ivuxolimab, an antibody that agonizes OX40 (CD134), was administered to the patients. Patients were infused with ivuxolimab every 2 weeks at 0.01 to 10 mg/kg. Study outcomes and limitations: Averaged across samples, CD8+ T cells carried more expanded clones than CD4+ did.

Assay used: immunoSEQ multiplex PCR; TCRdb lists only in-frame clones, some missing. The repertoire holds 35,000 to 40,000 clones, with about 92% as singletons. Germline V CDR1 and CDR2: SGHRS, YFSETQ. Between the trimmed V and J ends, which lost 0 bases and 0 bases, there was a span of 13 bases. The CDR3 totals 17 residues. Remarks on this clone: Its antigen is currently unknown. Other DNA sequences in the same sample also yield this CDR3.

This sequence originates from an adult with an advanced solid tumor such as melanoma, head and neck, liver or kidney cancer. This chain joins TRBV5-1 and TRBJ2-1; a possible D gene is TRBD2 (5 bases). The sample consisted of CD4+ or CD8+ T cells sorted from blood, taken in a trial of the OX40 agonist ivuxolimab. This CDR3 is CASSLEASGSSYNEQFF. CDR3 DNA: TGCGCCAGCAGCTTGGAAGCGAGCGGAAGCTCCTACAATGAGCAGTTCTTC.